A single sample gave rise to the 21 T cell receptor beta chains below, sequenced in a study of human T cells and chemical hapten exposure. TCRdb reprocessed the RACE reads with MiXCR, giving one entry per CDR3 protein. Found here are some 300,000 distinct CDR3 sequences, roughly 6% of them singletons; the top ten hold around 8%. Described time point: pre-sensitization, week 0. The treatment here: therapeutic diphenylcyclopropenone sensitization with weekly scalp DPC. Here the sequenced sample was whole blood, taken in connection with sensitization to the hapten diphenylcyclopropenone (DPC). The receptors originated from a woman younger than 30 with alopecia areata. Some clones in this sample may be carry-over from other donors' samples.

This chain connects TRBV5-1 to TRBJ1-1, with D hard to call. The CDR3 has 15 amino acids. The V end was cut by 1 base, the J end by 0 bases, with 10 bases between. Germline V lookup: CDR1 SGHRS, CDR2 YFSETQ. CDR3 in amino acids: CASSLKQTLNTEAFF. For the CDR3, the DNA is TGCGCCAGCAGCTTGAAACAAACGTTGAACACTGAAGCTTTCTTT.

This clonotype was detected a few times. This chain uses TRBV27 with TRBJ2-5; a possible D gene is TRBD2 (5 bases). V lost 4 bases to trimming and J lost 3 bases, with 9 bases between them. The CDR3 runs to 13 residues. Per germline, CDR1 MNHEY and CDR2 SMNVEV (reference sequence). This chain's CDR3 is CASSYSGEETQYF. CDR3 bases: TGTGCCAGCAGTTACTCCGGGGAAGAGACCCAGTACTTC.

This clonotype was observed many times. The genes are TRBV28 and TRBJ1-2; D might be TRBD1 (5 bases). Germline values: CDR1 MDHEN, CDR2 SYDVKM. Trimming removed 4 bases at V and 3 bases at J, with 12 bases between. This CDR3 is 14 amino acids long. CDR3 in DNA: TGTGCCAGCAGTTATAGGGGACCAGACTATGGCTACACCTTC. Residues: CASSYRGPDYGYTF.

This clonotype was counted only a few times. This chain uses TRBV7-9 with TRBJ1-6, with TRBD1 as a possible D gene (5 bases). CDR1 SEHNR and CDR2 FQNEAQ come from the germline V gene (reference sequence). This CDR3 is 16 amino acids long. V shed 0 bases and J shed 6 bases, with 12 bases lying between them. CDR3 in amino acids: CASSLAFMGLNSPLHF. DNA of the CDR3: TGTGCCAGCAGCTTAGCTTTTATGGGGCTTAATTCACCCCTCCACTTT. Full variable domain (remainder filled in from reference TRBV7-9 and TRBJ1-6): DTGVSQNPRHKITKRGQNVTFRCDPISEHNRLYWYRQTLGQGPEFLTYFQNEAQLEKSRLLSDRFSAERPKGSFSTLEIQRTEQGDSAMYLCASSLAFMGLNSPLHFGNGTRLTVT.

The table lists this clonotype with a few counts. A clone one base away is much larger, so this may be a read error. The V and J genes are TRBV6-2 or TRBV6-3 and TRBJ1-5, with D hard to call. From germline, CDR1 is MNHEY and CDR2 SVGEGT. V lost 2 bases and J lost 0, with 2 bases in between. This CDR3 has 13 amino acids. CDR3 residues: CASSYDSNQPQHF. The CDR3 bases are TGTGCCAGCAGTTACGATAGCAATCAGCCCCAGCATTTT.

At least ten counts were recorded for this clonotype. J is TRBJ2-2 and V is TRBV6-2 or TRBV6-3; D is unclear. Germline V gives CDR1 MNHEY, CDR2 SVGEGT. V gave up 2 bases and J gave up 4 bases, with 17 bases separating them. The CDR3 length is 17 residues. CDR3 sequence (DNA): TGTGCCAGCAGTTACCGAACAAAGAGTACGAGCACCGGGGAGCTGTTTTTT. It encodes CASSYRTKSTSTGELFF.

This clonotype was counted ten times or more. The chain couples TRBV3-1 to TRBJ2-1; tentative D call: TRBD2 (6 bases). There are 15 residues in the CDR3. The germline CDR1 and CDR2 sequences are LGHDT and YNNKEL (reference sequence). Trimming took 4 bases from V and 1 from J, leaving 11 bases between them. CDR3 loop: CASSPNGLSYNEQFF. CDR3 bases: TGTGCCAGCAGCCCCAACGGACTATCCTACAATGAGCAGTTCTTC.

The CDR3 sequence is CASGARNLANSPLHF. CDR3 nucleotide sequence: TGTGCCAGCGGAGCCCGGAACCTGGCTAATTCACCCCTCCACTTT. This rearrangement joins TRBV2 to TRBJ1-6; D unresolved. This CDR3 is 15 amino acids long. V was trimmed by 8 bases and J by 6 bases, leaving 17 bases between them. Germline V gene sequence: CDR1 SNHLY, CDR2 FYNNEI.

This clonotype came up many times. The chain uses TRBV4-3 and TRBJ2-1; perhaps D is TRBD1 or TRBD2 (7 bases each). Germline lookup yields CDR1 LGHNA and CDR2 YSLEER. V lost 4 bases, J lost 1 base, and 11 bases lay in between. The CDR3 is made up of 15 amino acids. The CDR3 loop is CASSLQGGSYNEQFF. CDR3 nucleotides: TGCGCCAGCAGCCTCCAGGGGGGGTCCTACAATGAGCAGTTCTTC.

The chain has TRBV10-3 and TRBJ2-7; D may be TRBD1 (6 bases). V shed 6 bases and J shed 3 bases, with 12 bases lying between them. Looked up from germline, CDR1 is ENHRY and CDR2 is SYGVKD. The CDR3 is 13 residues long. CDR3 nucleotide sequence: TGTGCCATCAGGACGGACAGCCGCTACGAGCAGTACTTC. Translated, it gives CAIRTDSRYEQYF.

This clonotype has at least ten counts. The chain recombines TRBV6-6 with TRBJ1-2; maybe TRBD1 (6 bases). The V end lost 4 bases, the J end lost 4 bases, and 25 bases lay between the germline ends. Germline CDR1 and CDR2: MNHNY and SVGAGI (reference sequence). CDR3 size: 18 residues. The CDR3 nucleotides are TGTGCCAGCAGTTCCACTAGGCAGGACAGCGAGAGAGTCTATGGCTACACCTTC. Protein: CASSSTRQDSERVYGYTF.

The CDR3 nucleotides read TGTGCCAGACGAAACACCGGGGAGCTGTTTTTT. Amino acids: CARRNTGELFF. The chain has TRBV2 and TRBJ2-2; no firm D call. Germline V gene lookup returns CDR1 SNHLY and CDR2 FYNNEI. The CDR3 is 11 amino acids. Between the trimmed V and J ends, which lost 9 bases and 2 bases, there was a span of 4 bases.

This clonotype was found a few times. The chain links TRBV28 to TRBJ1-2; D is undetermined. Trimming left V 5 bases short and J 6 bases short, with 10 bases between. Germline loops: CDR1 MDHEN, CDR2 SYDVKM. There are 12 residues in the CDR3. CDR3 amino acids: CASSTLRHGYTF. CDR3 DNA sequence: TGTGCCAGCAGTACCCTACGGCATGGCTACACCTTC.

This clonotype was detected only a few times. The chain employs TRBV28 and TRBJ1-2, with D uncertain. The CDR3 extends over 13 amino acids. Germline V gene lookup returns CDR1 MDHEN and CDR2 SYDVKM. V lost 6 bases and J lost 3, with 11 bases in between. In DNA form, the CDR3 reads TGTGCCAGCAGCCTCGCGCGCTACTATGGCTACACCTTC. Its protein product is CASSLARYYGYTF.

In its sample, this clonotype was seen many times. The chain recombines TRBV12-5 with TRBJ2-1, with 10 bases that match TRBD2. V dropped 1 base and J dropped 5; count of bases not matched to a gene: 2. The CDR3 contains 15 residues. CDR1 is LGHNT, CDR2 FRNRAP, per germline. CDR3 in DNA: TGTGCTAGTGGTTTGGAGCGGGGGGGCAACAATGAGCAGTTCTTC. Protein sequence: CASGLERGGNNEQFF.

This sequence joins TRBV6-6 and TRBJ2-7; D unclear. Between the trimmed V and J ends, which lost 8 bases and 4 bases, there was a span of 9 bases. CDR1 and CDR2 (germline): MNHNY, SVGAGI (reference sequence). CDR3 length: 11 residues. CDR3 residues: CASRSLYEQYF. The CDR3 DNA sequence: TGTGCCAGCCGGTCCTTATACGAGCAGTACTTC.

This clonotype was detected ten times or more. J is TRBJ2-3 and V is TRBV10-3; 9 bases are shared with TRBD2. The CDR3 covers 16 residues. The V segment lost 3 bases and the J segment 6 bases; nucleotides outside the gene matches: 10. The germline CDR1 and CDR2 sequences are ENHRY and SYGVKD. Here the CDR3 reads CAISEEERGDSDTQYF. The CDR3 nucleotides read TGTGCCATCAGTGAAGAAGAGCGGGGGGATAGTGATACGCAGTATTTT.

The chain has TRBV5-1 and TRBJ2-1; D not resolved. Per germline, CDR1 SGHRS and CDR2 YFSETQ. V lost 7 bases and J 7 bases, leaving 12 bases between the germline ends. The CDR3 totals 12 residues. CDR3 loop: CASPSPRNEQFF. In DNA form, the CDR3 reads TGCGCCAGCCCTTCACCTAGGAATGAGCAGTTCTTC.

This clonotype came up many times. The rearrangement joins TRBV2 to TRBJ2-2; TRBD1 matches 7 bases. This CDR3 contains 14 residues. Looked up from germline, CDR1 is SNHLY and CDR2 is FYNNEI. The V and J ends lost 6 bases and 3 bases, in that order; junction bases with no gene match: 4. In DNA form, the CDR3 reads TGTGCCAGCAGAGTTGACAGGGACACCGGGGAGCTGTTTTTT. Translated, it gives CASRVDRDTGELFF.

In its sample, this clonotype was seen many times. This chain uses TRBV7-9 with TRBJ2-3; TRBD2 is a possible D gene (5 bases). CDR3 length: 16 amino acids. The V end was cut by 0 bases, the J end by 0 bases, with 10 bases between. Germline values: CDR1 SEHNR, CDR2 FQNEAQ (reference sequence). CDR3 region: CASSLAQRPSTDTQYF. The CDR3, as DNA: TGTGCCAGCAGCTTAGCCCAGCGGCCTAGCACAGATACGCAGTATTTT.

This clonotype has just a few counts. The rearrangement uses TRBV21-1 and TRBJ1-5; the D segment call TRBD1 is taken from the table without a DNA check. TRBV21-1 is listed as a pseudogene. The CDR3 totals 16 residues. This CDR3 is CASSPLTDRLDQPQHF. Here the CDR3 DNA reads TGTGCCAGCAGCCCCCTCACCGACAGGCTTGATCAGCCCCAGCATTTT.